These T cell receptor beta chains were read from a single sample in a study of blood T cell repertoires in COVID-19. The data were produced by immunoSEQ multiplex PCR, yet TCRdb's version contains in-frame clones alone and is incomplete. The sample carries 350,000 to 400,000 clones, roughly 91% recorded once. Sequenced material: PBMCs or T cells enriched from blood (not recorded which). Receptors were obtained from a woman aged 30 to 39 who had recovered from COVID-19. CDR3s include the opening cysteine and the closing phenylalanine or tryptophan. Fields, in order: V gene, D gene, J gene, CDR3 DNA, CDR3 protein. D genes are given only for firm matches.

>TRBV7-9|TRBD1|TRBJ2-7
TGTGCCAGCAGCGACCGGGACAGGGACGAGCAGTACTTC
CASSDRDRDEQYF
>TRBV5-1|NA|TRBJ1-3
TGCGCCAGCAGGGACACTGGCTCTGGAAACACCATATATTTT
CASRDTGSGNTIYF
>TRBV10-2|TRBD2|TRBJ2-2
TGCGCCAGCAGGGGGACTAGCGGGATCTTCACCGGGGAGCTGTTTTTT
CASRGTSGIFTGELFF
>TRBV2|NA|TRBJ2-7
TGTGCCCAGACAGGAGTTAGGAGCTCCTACGAGCAGTACTTC
CAQTGVRSSYEQYF
>TRBV29-1|TRBD1|TRBJ1-5
TGCAGCGTTGGACAGGGGAGCAATCAGCCCCAGCATTTT
CSVGQGSNQPQHF
>TRBV28|TRBD1|TRBJ1-4
TGTGCCAGCAGTTTCGCGACAGGGGGCAGGGAAAAACTGTTTTTT
CASSFATGGREKLFF
>TRBV12-3/TRBV12-4|NA|TRBJ2-7
TGTGCCAGCAGCGGAGACTACGAGCAGTACTTC
CASSGDYEQYF
>TRBV10-3|NA|TRBJ2-7
TGTGCCATCAGCAAGGTTACATCCGGGACACGAGCCTACGAGCAGTACTTC
CAISKVTSGTRAYEQYF
>TRBV28|NA|TRBJ1-2
TGTGCCAGCAGTCAGTTGGCTAACTATGGCTACACCTTC
CASSQLANYGYTF
>TRBV27|TRBD2|TRBJ2-1
TGTGCCAGCCGGGGGGGTAGTCGACTCCTTGACAATGAGCAGTTCTTC
CASRGGSRLLDNEQFF
>TRBV19|NA|TRBJ1-2
TGTGCCAGTAGTCTTCGACAGGACGCCTTCTATGGCTACACCTTC
CASSLRQDAFYGYTF